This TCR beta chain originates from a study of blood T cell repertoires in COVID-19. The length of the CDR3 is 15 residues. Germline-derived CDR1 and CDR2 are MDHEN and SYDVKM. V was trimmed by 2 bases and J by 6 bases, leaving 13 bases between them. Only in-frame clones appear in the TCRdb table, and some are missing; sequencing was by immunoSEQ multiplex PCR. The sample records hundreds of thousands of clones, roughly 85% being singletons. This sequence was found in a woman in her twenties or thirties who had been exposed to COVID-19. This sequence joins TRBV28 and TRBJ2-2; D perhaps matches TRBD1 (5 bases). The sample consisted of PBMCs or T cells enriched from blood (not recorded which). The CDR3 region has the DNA TGTGCCAGCAGTTTAGGGGCCCTAGGTCCCGGGGAGCTGTTTTTT. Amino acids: CASSLGALGPGELFF.